The 19 T cell receptor beta chains listed next were all sequenced from one sample in a study of T cell responses to AZD1222 COVID-19 vaccine. Assay used: immunoSEQ multiplex PCR; TCRdb lists only in-frame clones, some missing. The data contain 150,000 to 190,000 clones, 90% of them singletons. Sequenced here: peripheral blood, sampled on day 0 of AZD1222 vaccination. The receptors were gathered from an adult in good health.

This chain uses TRBV2 with TRBJ1-1, with 10 bases matching TRBD1. This CDR3 comprises 14 residues. V trimming: 7 bases; J trimming: 3 bases; junction bases outside the gene matches: 5. CDR1 is SNHLY, CDR2 FYNNEI, per germline. The CDR3 DNA sequence: TGTGCCAGCACCCTGACAGGGGGCTACACTGAAGCTTTCTTT. This encodes CASTLTGGYTEAFF.

This chain connects TRBV6-4 to TRBJ2-6; the match to TRBD1 covers 10 bases. Germline loops: CDR1 MRHNA, CDR2 SNTAGT. CDR3 length: 16 amino acids. With V trimmed by 4 bases and J by 0 bases, 0 bases remained unmatched. CDR3 loop: CASSGTGGSGANVLTF. In DNA, the CDR3 is TGTGCCAGCAGTGGGACAGGGGGCTCTGGGGCCAACGTCCTGACTTTC.

This chain connects TRBV2 to TRBJ1-5; the D gene is possibly TRBD1 (5 bases). Germline CDR1 SNHLY, CDR2 FYNNEI. This CDR3 has 14 residues. V lost 7 bases to trimming and J lost 5 bases, with 15 bases between them. DNA for the CDR3: TGTGCCAGCACCCTAGGGGAGGGACATCAGCCCCAGCATTTT. It encodes CASTLGEGHQPQHF.

This clone was counted between two and nine times. V and J are TRBV6-5 and TRBJ2-1, with D hard to call. V was shortened by 0 bases and J by 6 bases, with 12 bases between the two germline ends. The CDR3 contains 15 residues. Germline V lookup: CDR1 MNHEY, CDR2 SVGAGI. The CDR3 nucleotides read TGTGCCAGCAGTTACTCCGGCAGACGACCCAATGAGCAGTTCTTC. Its protein product is CASSYSGRRPNEQFF.

Only a few counts were recorded for this clone. The chain carries TRBV12-3 or TRBV12-4 and TRBJ2-7, with no clear D. This CDR3 comprises 11 residues. The ends were cut back, 3 bases at V and 5 bases at J, with 5 bases in the middle. CDR3 sequence reads: CASSFLDEQYF. In DNA form, the CDR3 reads TGTGCCAGCAGTTTTCTTGACGAGCAGTACTTC.

The V and J genes are TRBV20-1 and TRBJ2-1; D might be TRBD2 (6 bases). The V end lost 3 bases, the J end lost 9 bases, and 9 bases lay between the germline ends. The CDR3 consists of 11 residues. The germline V gene encodes CDR1 DFQATT and CDR2 SNEGSKA (reference sequence). The CDR3 region has the DNA TGCAGTGCTAGTAACGGGGGTGAGCAGTTCTTC. Translated, it gives CSASNGGEQFF.

V gene TRBV6-1 combines with J gene TRBJ1-1; D is ambiguous. The ends were cut back, 1 base at V and 8 bases at J, with 8 bases in the middle. CDR1 is MNHNS and CDR2 is SASEGT in the germline V gene. The length of the CDR3 is 12 residues. Here the CDR3 reads CASSEGRWEAFF. CDR3 DNA: TGTGCCAGCAGTGAAGGGAGATGGGAAGCTTTCTTT.

The chain couples TRBV3-1 (or the pseudogene TRBV3-2) to TRBJ2-4, with a possible D match to TRBD2 (5 bases). Trimming stripped 4 bases from V and 3 bases from J, with 7 bases between. CDR1 and CDR2 (germline): LGHDT, YNNKEL (reference sequence). The CDR3 length is 13 residues. CDR3 amino acids: CASSLRDKNIQYF. CDR3 sequence (DNA): TGTGCCAGCAGCCTTCGGGACAAAAACATTCAGTACTTC.

This clone was seen just once. The J gene is TRBJ1-1, the V gene TRBV15, with TRBD1 as a possible D gene (5 bases). CDR1 is LNHNV, CDR2 YYDKDF, per germline (reference sequence). The V end was cut by 1 base, the J end by 3 bases, with 6 bases between. The CDR3 is made up of 13 amino acids. CDR3 sequence reads: CATSRGGDTEAFF. The DNA for the CDR3 is TGTGCCACCAGCAGAGGGGGGGACACTGAAGCTTTCTTT.

This chain connects TRBV6-4 to TRBJ1-2; D is ambiguous. CDR1 is MRHNA and CDR2 is SNTAGT in the germline V gene. V lost 0 bases and J 8 bases, leaving 7 bases between the germline ends. This CDR3 is built from 12 residues. This chain's CDR3 is CASSDSGRGYTF. Here the CDR3 DNA reads TGTGCCAGCAGTGACTCTGGTAGGGGCTACACCTTC.

The V gene is TRBV10-3, the J gene TRBJ2-1, with D hard to call. This CDR3 has 13 amino acids. Germline V gene lookup returns CDR1 ENHRY and CDR2 SYGVKD. The V gene lost 11 bases and the J gene lost 5 bases, with 16 bases spanning the gap. The CDR3 coding sequence is TGTGCCCTAGGAAGGGAACTTAACAATGAGCAGTTCTTC. It translates to CALGRELNNEQFF.

V gene TRBV27 combines with J gene TRBJ2-3; a possible D gene is TRBD2 (6 bases). V was trimmed by 5 bases and J by 2 bases, leaving 11 bases between them. Germline V gene sequence: CDR1 MNHEY, CDR2 SMNVEV (reference sequence). The CDR3 runs 14 residues. The CDR3 sequence: CASSPGLNTDTQYF. The DNA of the CDR3 is TGTGCCAGCAGTCCGGGACTCAACACAGATACGCAGTATTTT.

The chain couples TRBV6-5 to TRBJ2-5; 8 bases match TRBD2. The CDR3 sequence is 15 residues long. J was trimmed by 6 bases and V by 6 bases; bases with no gene match: 12. Germline CDR1 and CDR2: MNHEY and SVGAGI. The CDR3 protein is CASSRGGAFSKTQYF. DNA of the CDR3: TGTGCCAGCAGCCGGGGGGGGGCCTTTAGTAAGACCCAGTACTTC.

J is TRBJ2-3 and V is TRBV4-3, with D perhaps matching TRBD2 (6 bases). The ends were cut back, 0 bases at V and 0 bases at J, with 10 bases in the middle. Germline V gives CDR1 LGHNA, CDR2 YSLEER. The CDR3 is 16 amino acids. DNA for the CDR3: TGCGCCAGCAGCCAAGAAATGGAGGGTAGCACAGATACGCAGTATTTT. It encodes CASSQEMEGSTDTQYF.

V is TRBV5-1 and J is TRBJ2-5; no definite D call. Germline CDR1 is SGHRS and CDR2 is YFSETQ. There are 15 residues in the CDR3. The V end was cut by 0 bases, the J end by 2 bases, with 11 bases between. In DNA form, the CDR3 reads TGCGCCAGCAGCTTGGGAGGTGGTGGACAAGAGACCCAGTACTTC. It is translated as CASSLGGGGQETQYF.

This rearrangement joins TRBV6-2 or TRBV6-3 to TRBJ2-7, with D tentatively TRBD2 (5 bases). In germline, CDR1 is MNHEY, CDR2 SVGEGT. Trimming shortened V by 5 bases and J by 6 bases, and 17 bases separated the two germline ends. This CDR3 is built from 14 residues. This chain's CDR3 is CASSTGISSLEQYF. CDR3 sequence (DNA): TGTGCCAGCAGTACCGGGATATCGTCACTCGAGCAGTACTTC.

This sequence joins TRBV3-1 (or the pseudogene TRBV3-2) and TRBJ1-5, with D unresolved. This CDR3 has 14 amino acids. CDR1 is LGHDT, CDR2 YNNKEL, per germline (reference sequence). V lost 1 base, J lost 4 bases, and 8 bases lay in between. The CDR3 is CASSQGRSNQPQHF. CDR3 coding DNA: TGTGCCAGCAGCCAAGGACGGAGTAATCAGCCCCAGCATTTT.

The chain recombines TRBV6-4 with TRBJ2-2, with D possibly matching TRBD1 (5 bases). Trimming took off 5 bases at V and 0 bases at J, with 13 bases between the two ends. Germline CDR1 MRHNA, CDR2 SNTAGT. The CDR3 totals 16 residues. CDR3 sequence: CASSPWRQTNTGELFF. The CDR3 DNA follows: TGTGCCAGCAGTCCTTGGAGACAGACGAACACCGGGGAGCTGTTTTTT.

The chain couples TRBV13 to TRBJ2-1; TRBD2 agrees at 9 bases. The CDR3 runs 16 residues. The ends lost 2 bases at V and 4 bases at J; junction bases unmatched: 6. Germline V CDR1 and CDR2: PRHDT, FYEKMQ (reference sequence). The CDR3, as DNA: TGTGCCAGCAGCTTATTAGCGGGAGTAGCTTACAATGAGCAGTTCTTC. Protein sequence: CASSLLAGVAYNEQFF.